The TCR beta chain under discussion was sequenced for a study of blood T cell repertoires in COVID-19 (dated by TCRdb to between 2020 and 2021). In terms of the full investigation: The collaborator samples originated in the United States, Italy and Spain and spanned the acute and convalescent phases of COVID-19. The prospective study material was composed of cDNA or gDNA derived from T cells, B-cell-depleted T cells, or PBMCs. The dataset comprised deeply sampled blood TCRbeta repertoires from subjects exposed to, actively infected with, or recovered from COVID-19. The repertoires were released in a freely available public database intended as a resource for research on the immune response to SARS-CoV-2. The samples were drawn from two sources: the first 160 participants of the ongoing ImmuneRACE study, and some 1,300 subjects contributed by 6 global collaborators. The sample metadata nearly always contained a de-identified subject ID, COVID-19 status, age in years and sex. Where available, HLA class I and class II types were obtained from metadata supplied by the sample provider rather than from assay-based typing.

The table lists this clone with a few counts. Its target antigen remains unknown. Base quality data are lacking; no much larger clone is found one base away. The germline V gene encodes CDR1 SGHTA and CDR2 FQGTGA. V is cut by 4 bases and J by 4 bases, and the space between the germline ends is 7 bases. The CDR3 starts with the cysteine, ends with the phenylalanine, and has 12 residues. The read is trimmed to its CDR3 DNA, 36 bases read in frame from base 1. In the prospective study, participants were about 18 to 100 years old, resided in approximately 25 geographic areas of the United States, and were enrolled through a virtual design. In the prospective study, participants were assigned to cohorts based on the clinical history participants reported in a screening survey and a study questionnaire. Recovered participants in ImmuneRACE Cohort 3 were defined as having two consecutive negative NP/OP PCR tests, clearance from a healthcare professional, or resolution of symptoms. In the prospective study, whole blood, serum and a nasopharyngeal or oropharyngeal swab were collected from each participant by mobile phlebotomists. Prospective study participants could optionally give additional blood draws and questionnaires over an approximately two-month period. Before DNA extraction, blood samples from the prospective study were shipped at room temperature or frozen.

Here is what the overall study found, with its caveats: The amount of clinical and demographic metadata varied by source and participant and was provided uncurated.

TCRbeta CDR3 regions were amplified from genomic DNA by means of the immunoSEQ Assay, a bias-controlled multiplex PCR. The study's processing was this. Nucleated cell counts per sample were estimated from amplification of reference gene primers within the assay. To quantify the absolute abundance of each unique TCRbeta CDR3 rearrangement, sequence reads were collapsed and filtered. Productive Simpson clonality was computed per sample as the square root of Simpson's diversity index over productive rearrangements. Entries here come from immuneACCESS through TCRdb and include only in-frame sequences with V and J called. Some clones fail to appear in such tables; in the studies checked, an unresolved V gene covers under half of the shortfall, and the cause of the remainder is unknown. V and J calls and clone size are given by that table; D and trimming were obtained from the DNA. The sample contains around 140,000 clones, nearly 80% of them found a single time. About 2.9% of the sample goes to the ten largest clones.

The sample was PBMCs or T cells enriched from blood (not recorded which). The chain employs TRBV7-3 and TRBJ1-1; perhaps TRBD1 is the D gene, with 5 bases matching. This clonotype was obtained from a woman in her forties or fifties who had recovered from COVID-19. The CDR3 reads as follows: CASSSGGTEAFF. Here is the DNA: TGTGCCAGCAGCTCGGGGGGCACTGAAGCTTTCTTT.